The present T cell receptor (beta chain) was sequenced within a study of cytomegalovirus exposure and HLA in healthy donors. The overall study: Genetic ancestry analysis placed about 76% of the 398 donors that were genotyped in the Caucasian-associated cluster.

The study's findings and limits: It was approximately 160 TCR beta chains that were listed as cytomegalovirus-associated.

Germline values: CDR1 SQVTM, CDR2 ANQGSEA. V lost 5 bases and J lost 8, with 8 bases in between. The CDR3 runs to 10 residues. The PCR was carried out with 60 Vbeta primers and 13 Jbeta primers. The table came from immunoSEQ multiplex PCR; TCRdb's copy has only in-frame clones and leaves some out. This sample has 150,000 to 170,000 clones; 60% to 85% occur once, and the top ten carry roughly 4.2%. On this clone: Its target is not known.

This TCR derives from a woman in her thirties or forties in good health and CMV-seronegative. V usage is TRBV29-1 and J usage is TRBJ2-3, with a tentative D call TRBD2 (5 bases). Sequenced: PBMCs. The CDR3 DNA reads TGCAGCGTTTACGAGGGTACGCAGTATTTT. This codes for CSVYEGTQYF.